This T cell receptor (beta chain) was sequenced in a study of PD-L1 blockade in urothelial cancer. Study-wide background: Prior chemotherapy regimens per patient numbered 0 to 3.

Each PCR received spiked synthetic TCR analog templates. The protocol was immunoSEQ multiplex PCR, while the TCRdb copy is restricted to in-frame clones and leaves out a portion. The repertoire includes 45,000 to 60,000 clones, under 90% of them detected once, and roughly 5% sits in the top ten. There are 12 residues in the CDR3. V shed 10 bases and J shed 5 bases, with 14 bases lying between them. The germline gives CDR1 MNHEY, CDR2 SMNVEV (reference sequence). This TCR was sampled from a man in his forties with urothelial cancer. Sequences were derived from PBMCs, sampled around atezolizumab (anti-PD-L1) treatment. This rearrangement joins TRBV27 to TRBJ2-5; D is perhaps TRBD1 (6 bases). For the CDR3, the DNA is TGTGCCACCGGACAGTGGAGGGAGACCCAGTACTTC. It yields the protein CATGQWRETQYF.